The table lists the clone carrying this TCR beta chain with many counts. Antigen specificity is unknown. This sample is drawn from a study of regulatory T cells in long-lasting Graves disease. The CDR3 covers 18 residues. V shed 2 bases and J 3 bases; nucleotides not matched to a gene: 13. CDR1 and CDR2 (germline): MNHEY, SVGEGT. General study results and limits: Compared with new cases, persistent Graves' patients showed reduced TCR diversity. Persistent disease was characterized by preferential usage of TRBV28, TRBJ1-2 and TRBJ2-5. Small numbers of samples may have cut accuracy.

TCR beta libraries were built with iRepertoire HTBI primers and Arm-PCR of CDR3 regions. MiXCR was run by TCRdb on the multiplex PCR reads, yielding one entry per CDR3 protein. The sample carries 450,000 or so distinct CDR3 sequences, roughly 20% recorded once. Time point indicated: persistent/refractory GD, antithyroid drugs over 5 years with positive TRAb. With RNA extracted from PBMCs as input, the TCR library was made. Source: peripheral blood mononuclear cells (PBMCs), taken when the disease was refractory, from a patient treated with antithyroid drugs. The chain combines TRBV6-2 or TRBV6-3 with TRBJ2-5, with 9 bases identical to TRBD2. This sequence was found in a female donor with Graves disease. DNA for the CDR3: TGTGCCAGCAGTTACCAGGCTAGCGGGAATAATTATAAAGAGACCCAGTACTTC. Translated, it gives CASSYQASGNNYKETQYF.